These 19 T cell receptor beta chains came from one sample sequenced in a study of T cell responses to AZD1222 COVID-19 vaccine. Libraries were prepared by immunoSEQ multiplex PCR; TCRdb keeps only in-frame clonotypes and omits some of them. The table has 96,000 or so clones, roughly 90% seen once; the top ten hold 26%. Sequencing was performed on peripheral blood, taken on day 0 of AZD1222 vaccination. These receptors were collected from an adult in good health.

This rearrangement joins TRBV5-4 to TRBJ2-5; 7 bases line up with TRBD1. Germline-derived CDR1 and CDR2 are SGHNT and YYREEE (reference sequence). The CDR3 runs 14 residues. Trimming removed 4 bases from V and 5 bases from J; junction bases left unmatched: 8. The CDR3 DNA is TGTGCCAGCAGCGGAACAGGGGCTGTGGAGACCCAGTACTTC. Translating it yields CASSGTGAVETQYF.

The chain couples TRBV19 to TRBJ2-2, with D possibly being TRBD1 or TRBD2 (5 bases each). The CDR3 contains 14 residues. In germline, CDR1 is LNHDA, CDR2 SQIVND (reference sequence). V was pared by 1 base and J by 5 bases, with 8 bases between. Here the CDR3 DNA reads TGTGCCAGTAGTATAGGAGAGGGGACCGGGGAGCTGTTTTTT. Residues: CASSIGEGTGELFF.

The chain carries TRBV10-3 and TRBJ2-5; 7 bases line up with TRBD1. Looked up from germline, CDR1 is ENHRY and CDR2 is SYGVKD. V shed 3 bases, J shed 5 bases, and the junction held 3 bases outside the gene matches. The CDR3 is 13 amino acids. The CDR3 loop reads CAISEGGLETQYF. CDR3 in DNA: TGTGCCATCAGTGAAGGGGGCTTGGAGACCCAGTACTTC.

CDR3 region: CASRTGGAAYGYTF. The CDR3, as DNA: TGTGCCAGCAGGACCGGGGGGGCGGCCTATGGCTACACCTTC. The V call is TRBV28, the J call TRBJ1-2, with D perhaps matching TRBD1 (6 bases). Germline V gene data show CDR1 as MDHEN and CDR2 as SYDVKM. Trimming took off 6 bases at V and 4 bases at J, with 15 bases between the two ends. The length of the CDR3 is 14 residues.

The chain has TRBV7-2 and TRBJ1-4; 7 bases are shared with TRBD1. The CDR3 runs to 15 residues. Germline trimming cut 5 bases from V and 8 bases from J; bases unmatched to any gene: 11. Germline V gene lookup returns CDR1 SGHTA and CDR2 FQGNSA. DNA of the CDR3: TGTGCCAGCAGCAACCAGGGGGGCTCTGGGGAAAAACTGTTTTTT. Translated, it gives CASSNQGGSGEKLFF.

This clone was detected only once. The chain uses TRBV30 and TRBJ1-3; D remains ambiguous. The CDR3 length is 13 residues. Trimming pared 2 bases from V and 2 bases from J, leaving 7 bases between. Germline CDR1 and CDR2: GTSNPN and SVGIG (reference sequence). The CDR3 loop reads CAWSQTTGNTIYF. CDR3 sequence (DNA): TGTGCCTGGAGTCAAACCACTGGAAACACCATATATTTT.

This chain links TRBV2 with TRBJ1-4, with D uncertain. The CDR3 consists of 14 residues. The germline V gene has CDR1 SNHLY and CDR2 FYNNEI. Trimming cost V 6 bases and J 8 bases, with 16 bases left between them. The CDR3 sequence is CASSSSSGEEKLFF. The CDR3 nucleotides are TGTGCCAGCAGCTCGTCTTCGGGTGAAGAAAAACTGTTTTTT.

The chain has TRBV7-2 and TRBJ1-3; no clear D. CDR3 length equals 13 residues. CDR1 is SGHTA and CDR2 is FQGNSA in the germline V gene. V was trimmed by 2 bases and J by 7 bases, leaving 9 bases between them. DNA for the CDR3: TGTGCCAGCAGCTTATTAGAGAGGAACACCATATATTTT. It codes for CASSLLERNTIYF.

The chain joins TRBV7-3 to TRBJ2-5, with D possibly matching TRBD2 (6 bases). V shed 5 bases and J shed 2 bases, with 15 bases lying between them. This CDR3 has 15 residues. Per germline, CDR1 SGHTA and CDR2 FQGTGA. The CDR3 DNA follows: TGTGCCAGCAGCCTCATTATGGGGGGTCAAGAGACCCAGTACTTC. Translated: CASSLIMGGQETQYF.

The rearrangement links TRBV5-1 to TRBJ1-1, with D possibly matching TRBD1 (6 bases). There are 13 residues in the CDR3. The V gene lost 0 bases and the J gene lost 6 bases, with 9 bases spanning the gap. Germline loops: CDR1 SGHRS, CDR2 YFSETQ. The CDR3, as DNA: TGCGCCAGCAGCTTGGTGGGGGCTCCTGAAGCTTTCTTT. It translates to CASSLVGAPEAFF.

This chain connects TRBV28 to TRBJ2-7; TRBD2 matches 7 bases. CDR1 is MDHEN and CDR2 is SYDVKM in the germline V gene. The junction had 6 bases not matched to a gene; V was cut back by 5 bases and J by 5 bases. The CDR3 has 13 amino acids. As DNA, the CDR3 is TGTGCCAGCAGTCCTGGGCGGGAGAACGAGCAGTACTTC. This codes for CASSPGRENEQYF.

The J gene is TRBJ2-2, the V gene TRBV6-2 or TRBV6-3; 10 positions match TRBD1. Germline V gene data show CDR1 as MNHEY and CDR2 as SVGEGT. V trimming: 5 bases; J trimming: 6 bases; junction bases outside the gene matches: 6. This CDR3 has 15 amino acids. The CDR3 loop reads CASSPPGTGAGELFF. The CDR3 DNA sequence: TGTGCCAGCAGTCCGCCTGGGACAGGGGCCGGGGAGCTGTTTTTT.

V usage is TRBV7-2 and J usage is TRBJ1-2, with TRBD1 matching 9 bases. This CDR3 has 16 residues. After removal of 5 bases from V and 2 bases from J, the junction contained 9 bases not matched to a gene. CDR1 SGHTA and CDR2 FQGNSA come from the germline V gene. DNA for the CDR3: TGTGCCAGCAGCCCAGGGACAGGGAGAGACAACTATGGCTACACCTTC. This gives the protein CASSPGTGRDNYGYTF.

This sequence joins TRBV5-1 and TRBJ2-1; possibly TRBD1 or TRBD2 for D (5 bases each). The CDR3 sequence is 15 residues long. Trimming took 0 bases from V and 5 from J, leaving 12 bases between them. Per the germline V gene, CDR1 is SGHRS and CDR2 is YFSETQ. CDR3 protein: CASSLDGGVHNEQFF. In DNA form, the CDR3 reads TGCGCCAGCAGCTTGGATGGGGGAGTCCACAATGAGCAGTTCTTC.

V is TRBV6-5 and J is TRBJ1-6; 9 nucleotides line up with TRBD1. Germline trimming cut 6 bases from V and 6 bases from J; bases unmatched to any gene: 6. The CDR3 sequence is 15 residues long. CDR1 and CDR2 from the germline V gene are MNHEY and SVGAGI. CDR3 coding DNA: TGTGCCAGCAGAACCGACAGGGGGAGTAATTCACCCCTCCACTTT. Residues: CASRTDRGSNSPLHF.

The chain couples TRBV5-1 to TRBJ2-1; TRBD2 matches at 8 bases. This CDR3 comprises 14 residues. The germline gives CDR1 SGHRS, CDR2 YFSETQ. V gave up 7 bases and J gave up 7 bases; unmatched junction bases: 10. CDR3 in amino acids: CASGGGSERNEQFF. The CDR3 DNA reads TGCGCCAGCGGCGGGGGGAGCGAGAGGAATGAGCAGTTCTTC.

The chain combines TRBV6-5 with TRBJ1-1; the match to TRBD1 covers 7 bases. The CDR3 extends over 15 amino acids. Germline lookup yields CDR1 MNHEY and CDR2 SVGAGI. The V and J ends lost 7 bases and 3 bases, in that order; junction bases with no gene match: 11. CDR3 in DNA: TGTGCCAGCACCAAAACAGACACAGGGGACACTGAAGCTTTCTTT. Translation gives CASTKTDTGDTEAFF.

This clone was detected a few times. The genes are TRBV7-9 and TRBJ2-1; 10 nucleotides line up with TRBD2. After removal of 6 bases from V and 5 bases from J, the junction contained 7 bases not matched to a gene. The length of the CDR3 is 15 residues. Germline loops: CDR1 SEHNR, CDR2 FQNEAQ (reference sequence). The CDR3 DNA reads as TGTGCCAGCAGACCCCTGGGACTAGCGAACAATGAGCAGTTCTTC. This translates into CASRPLGLANNEQFF. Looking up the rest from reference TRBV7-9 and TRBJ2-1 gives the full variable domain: DTGVSQNPRHKITKRGQNVTFRCDPISEHNRLYWYRQTLGQGPEFLTYFQNEAQLEKSRLLSDRFSAERPKGSFSTLEIQRTEQGDSAMYLCASRPLGLANNEQFFGPGTRLTVL.

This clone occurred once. CDR3 region: CASSLAGGLAAYNEQFF. The CDR3 region has the DNA TGTGCCAGCAGCTTAGCGGGGGGACTAGCGGCCTACAATGAGCAGTTCTTC. V is TRBV7-8 and J is TRBJ2-1; 11 nucleotides match TRBD2. The CDR3 runs to 17 residues. The J segment lost 2 bases and the V segment lost 0 bases, leaving 3 bases of the junction unmatched. Germline V gene data show CDR1 as SGHVS and CDR2 as FQNEAQ.